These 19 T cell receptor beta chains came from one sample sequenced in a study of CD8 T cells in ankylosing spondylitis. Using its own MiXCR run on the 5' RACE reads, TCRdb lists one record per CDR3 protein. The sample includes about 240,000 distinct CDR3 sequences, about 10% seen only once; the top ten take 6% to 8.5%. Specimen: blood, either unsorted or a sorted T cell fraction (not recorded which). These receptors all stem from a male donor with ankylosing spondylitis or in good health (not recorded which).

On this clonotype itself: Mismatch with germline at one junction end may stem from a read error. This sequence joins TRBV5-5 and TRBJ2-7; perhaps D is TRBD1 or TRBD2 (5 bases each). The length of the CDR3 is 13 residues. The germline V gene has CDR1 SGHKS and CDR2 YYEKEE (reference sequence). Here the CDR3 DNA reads TGCGCCAGCAGCCGGAATGTGGGACACGAGCAGTACTTC. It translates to CASSRNVGHEQYF.

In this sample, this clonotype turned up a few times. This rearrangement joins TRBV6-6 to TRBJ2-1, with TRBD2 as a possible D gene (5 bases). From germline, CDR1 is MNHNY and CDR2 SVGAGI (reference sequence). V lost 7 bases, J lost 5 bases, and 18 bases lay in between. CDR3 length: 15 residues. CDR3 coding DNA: TGTGCCAGCACCCCGAGGGAGCAAACCCACAATGAGCAGTTCTTC. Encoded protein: CASTPREQTHNEQFF.

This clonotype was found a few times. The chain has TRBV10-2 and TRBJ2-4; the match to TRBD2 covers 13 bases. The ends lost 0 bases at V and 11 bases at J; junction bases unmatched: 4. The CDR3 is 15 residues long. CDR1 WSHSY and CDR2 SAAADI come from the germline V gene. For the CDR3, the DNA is TGCGCCAGCAGTGAGTCTTTGACTAGCGGGGGGTTTCAGTACTTC. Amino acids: CASSESLTSGGFQYF.

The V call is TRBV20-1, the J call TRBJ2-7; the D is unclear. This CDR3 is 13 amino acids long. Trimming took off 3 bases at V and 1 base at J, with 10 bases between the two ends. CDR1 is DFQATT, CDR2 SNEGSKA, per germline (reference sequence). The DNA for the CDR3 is TGCAGTGCTAGGGGGTGGGAATCCTACGAGCAGTACTTC. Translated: CSARGWESYEQYF.

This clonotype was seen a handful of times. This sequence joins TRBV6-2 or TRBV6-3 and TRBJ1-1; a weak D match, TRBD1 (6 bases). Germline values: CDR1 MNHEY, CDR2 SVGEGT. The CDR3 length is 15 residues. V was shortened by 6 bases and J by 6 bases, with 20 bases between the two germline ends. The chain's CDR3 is CASSPDTGLSAEAFF. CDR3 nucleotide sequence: TGTGCCAGCAGCCCTGACACAGGGCTAAGCGCTGAAGCTTTCTTT.

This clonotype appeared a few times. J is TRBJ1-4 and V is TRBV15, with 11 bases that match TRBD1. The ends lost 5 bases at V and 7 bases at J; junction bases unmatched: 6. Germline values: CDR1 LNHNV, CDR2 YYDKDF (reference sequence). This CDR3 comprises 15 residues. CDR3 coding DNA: TGTGCCACCAGCGGACAGGGGGCTCAGGTTGAAAAACTGTTTTTT. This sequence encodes CATSGQGAQVEKLFF.

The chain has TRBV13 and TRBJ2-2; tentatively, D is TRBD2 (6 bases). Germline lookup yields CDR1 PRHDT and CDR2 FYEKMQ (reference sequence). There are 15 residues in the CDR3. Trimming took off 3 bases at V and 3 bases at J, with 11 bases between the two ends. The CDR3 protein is CASSFPGAYTGELFF. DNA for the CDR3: TGTGCCAGCAGCTTTCCGGGAGCTTACACCGGGGAGCTGTTTTTT.

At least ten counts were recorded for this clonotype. DNA for the CDR3: TGCAGTGCTAGAGGCCTAGCGGGGGGGCAGAGCTCCTACAATGAGCAGTTCTTC. Translation gives CSARGLAGGQSSYNEQFF. The rearrangement links TRBV20-1 to TRBJ2-1, with 12 bases fitting TRBD2. Germline assignment: CDR1 DFQATT and CDR2 SNEGSKA (reference sequence). The V segment lost 1 base and the J segment 0 bases; nucleotides outside the gene matches: 7. The CDR3 loop spans 18 amino acids.

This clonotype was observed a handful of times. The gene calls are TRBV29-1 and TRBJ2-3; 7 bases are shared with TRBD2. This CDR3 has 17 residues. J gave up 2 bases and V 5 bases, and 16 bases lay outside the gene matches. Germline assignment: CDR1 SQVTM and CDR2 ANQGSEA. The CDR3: CSVFGAGPFSATDTQYF. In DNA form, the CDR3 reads TGCAGCGTTTTCGGAGCGGGGCCCTTCTCTGCCACAGATACGCAGTATTTT.

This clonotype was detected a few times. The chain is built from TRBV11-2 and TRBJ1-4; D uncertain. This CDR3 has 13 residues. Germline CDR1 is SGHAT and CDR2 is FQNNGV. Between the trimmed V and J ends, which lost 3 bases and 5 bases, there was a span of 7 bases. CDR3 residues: CASSFGPNEKLFF. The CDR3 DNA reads TGTGCCAGCAGCTTCGGCCCCAATGAAAAACTGTTTTTT.

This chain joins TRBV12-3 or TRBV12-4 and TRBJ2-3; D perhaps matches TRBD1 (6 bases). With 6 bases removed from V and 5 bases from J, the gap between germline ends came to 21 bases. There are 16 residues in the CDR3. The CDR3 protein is CASSFALRTDRDTQYF. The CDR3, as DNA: TGTGCCAGCAGCTTTGCACTCCGGACGGACAGAGATACGCAGTATTTT.

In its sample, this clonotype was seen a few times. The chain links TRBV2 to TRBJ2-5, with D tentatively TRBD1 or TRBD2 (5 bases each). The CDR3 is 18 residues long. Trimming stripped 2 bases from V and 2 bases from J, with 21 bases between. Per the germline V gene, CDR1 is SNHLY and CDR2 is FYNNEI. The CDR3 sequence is CASSEFLGHRTGQETQYF. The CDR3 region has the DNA TGTGCCAGCAGTGAATTTCTTGGGCACAGGACTGGACAAGAGACCCAGTACTTC.

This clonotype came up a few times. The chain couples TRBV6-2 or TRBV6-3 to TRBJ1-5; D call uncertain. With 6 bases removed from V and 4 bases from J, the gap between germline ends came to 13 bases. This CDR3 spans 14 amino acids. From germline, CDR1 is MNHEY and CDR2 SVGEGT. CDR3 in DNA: TGTGCCAGCAGCAATGGGCCCGAAAATCAGCCCCAGCATTTT. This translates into CASSNGPENQPQHF.

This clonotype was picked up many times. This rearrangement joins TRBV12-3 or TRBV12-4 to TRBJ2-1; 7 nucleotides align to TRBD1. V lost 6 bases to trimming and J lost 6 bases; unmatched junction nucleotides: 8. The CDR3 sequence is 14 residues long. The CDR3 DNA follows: TGTGCCAGCAGGACACAGGGGATCTCCAATGAGCAGTTCTTC. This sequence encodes CASRTQGISNEQFF.

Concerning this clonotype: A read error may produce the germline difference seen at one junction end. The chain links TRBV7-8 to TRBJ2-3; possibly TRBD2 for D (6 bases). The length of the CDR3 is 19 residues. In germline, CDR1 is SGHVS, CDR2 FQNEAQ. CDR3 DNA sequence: TGTGTCAGCAGGCAGACTAGGGGTGATCGGTTAAGTAGCACAGATACGCAGTATTTT. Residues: CVSRQTRGDRLSSTDTQYF.

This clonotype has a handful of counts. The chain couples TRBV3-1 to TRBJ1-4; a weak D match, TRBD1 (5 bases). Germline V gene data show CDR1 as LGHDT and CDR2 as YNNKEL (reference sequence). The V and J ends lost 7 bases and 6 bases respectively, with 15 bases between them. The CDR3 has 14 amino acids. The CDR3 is CASTSPGPYEKLFF. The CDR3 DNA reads TGTGCCAGCACCTCCCCGGGGCCGTATGAAAAACTGTTTTTT. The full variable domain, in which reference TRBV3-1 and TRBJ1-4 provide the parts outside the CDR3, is DTAVSQTPKYLVTQMGNDKSIKCEQNLGHDTMYWYKQDSKKFLKIMFSYNNKELIINETVPNRFSPKSPDKAHLNLHINSLELGDSAVYFCASTSPGPYEKLFFGSGTQLSVL.

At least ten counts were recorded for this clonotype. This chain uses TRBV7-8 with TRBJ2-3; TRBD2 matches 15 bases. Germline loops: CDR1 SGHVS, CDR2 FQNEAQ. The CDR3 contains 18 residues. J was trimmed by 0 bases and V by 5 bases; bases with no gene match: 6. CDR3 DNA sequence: TGTGCCAGCAGCAACGGACTAGCGGGAGGGATTAGCACAGATACGCAGTATTTT. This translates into CASSNGLAGGISTDTQYF.

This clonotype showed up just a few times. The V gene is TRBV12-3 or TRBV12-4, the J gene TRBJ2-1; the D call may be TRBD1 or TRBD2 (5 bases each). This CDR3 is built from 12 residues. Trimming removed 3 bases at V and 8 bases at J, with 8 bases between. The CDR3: CASSFEGYEQFF. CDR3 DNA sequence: TGTGCCAGCAGTTTCGAGGGGTATGAGCAGTTCTTC.

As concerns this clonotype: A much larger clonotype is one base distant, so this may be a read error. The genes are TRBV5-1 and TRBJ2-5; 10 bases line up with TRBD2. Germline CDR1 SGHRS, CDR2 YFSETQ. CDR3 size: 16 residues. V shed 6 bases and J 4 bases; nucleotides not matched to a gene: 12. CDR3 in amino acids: CASTGLAEGPGETQYF. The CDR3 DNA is TGCGCCAGCACCGGACTAGCGGAAGGGCCCGGAGAGACCCAGTACTTC.